The T cell receptor (beta chain) under discussion was sequenced for a study of blood T cell repertoires in COVID-19. Clones were sequenced by immunoSEQ multiplex PCR, and TCRdb holds only the in-frame ones, with some missing. The sample comprises 120,000 or so clones, approximately 83% of which are singletons, and more than 4.5% rests with the top ten. V was cut by 3 bases and J by 1 base, with 7 bases left in between. The length of the CDR3 is 14 residues. CDR1 is SGHRS, CDR2 YFSETQ, per germline. The sequenced sample was peripheral blood. This rearrangement joins TRBV5-1 to TRBJ1-4, with TRBD1 as a possible D gene (5 bases). The receptor was derived from a woman in her 70s with acute or convalescent COVID-19. The CDR3 nucleotides read TGCGCCAGCAGCTACCAGGGAACTAATGAAAAACTGTTTTTT. It specifies CASSYQGTNEKLFF. The full variable domain, with the rest looked up from reference TRBV5-1 and TRBJ1-4, is KAGVTQTPRYLIKTRGQQVTLSCSPISGHRSVSWYQQTPGQGLQFLFEYFSETQRNKGNFPGRFSGRQFSNSRSEMNVSTLELGDSALYLCASSYQGTNEKLFFGSGTQLSVL.